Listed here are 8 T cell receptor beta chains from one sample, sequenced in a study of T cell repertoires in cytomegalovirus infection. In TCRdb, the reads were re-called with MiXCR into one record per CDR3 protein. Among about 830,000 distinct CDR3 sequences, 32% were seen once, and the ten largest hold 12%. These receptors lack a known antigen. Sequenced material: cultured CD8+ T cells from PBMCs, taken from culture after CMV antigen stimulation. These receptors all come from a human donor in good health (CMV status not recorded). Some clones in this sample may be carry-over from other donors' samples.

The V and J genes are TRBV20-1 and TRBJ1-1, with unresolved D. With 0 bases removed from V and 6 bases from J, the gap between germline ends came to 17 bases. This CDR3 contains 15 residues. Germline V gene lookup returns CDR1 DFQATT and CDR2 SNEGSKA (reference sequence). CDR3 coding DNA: TGCAGTGCTAGAGATATAGAGCTCCCCCACCCTGAAGCTTTCTTT. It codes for CSARDIELPHPEAFF.

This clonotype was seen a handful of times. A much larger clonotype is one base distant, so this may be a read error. CDR3 in DNA: TGTGCCAGCACCTCGGACGGGAACACTGAAGCTTTCTTT. Translated, it gives CASTSDGNTEAFF. The rearrangement uses TRBV6-5 and TRBJ1-1; D gene unclear. The CDR3 extends over 13 amino acids. V gave up 7 bases and J gave up 1 base, with 10 bases separating them. Germline values: CDR1 MNHEY, CDR2 SVGAGI.

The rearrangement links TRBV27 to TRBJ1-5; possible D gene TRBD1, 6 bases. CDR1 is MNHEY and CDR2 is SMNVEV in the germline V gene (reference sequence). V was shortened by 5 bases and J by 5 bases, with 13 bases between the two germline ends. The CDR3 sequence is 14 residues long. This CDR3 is CASSHRAGYQPQHF. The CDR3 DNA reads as TGTGCCAGCAGTCACAGGGCTGGATATCAGCCCCAGCATTTT.

The CDR3 region is CASSSPVTSREQFF. The DNA for the CDR3 is TGTGCCAGCAGCTCCCCGGTAACTAGCAGAGAGCAGTTCTTC. The chain recombines TRBV7-9 with TRBJ2-1, with a weak D call TRBD2 (6 bases). This CDR3 spans 14 amino acids. Trimming stripped 4 bases from V and 10 bases from J, with 17 bases between. Per the germline V gene, CDR1 is SEHNR and CDR2 is FQNEAQ (reference sequence).

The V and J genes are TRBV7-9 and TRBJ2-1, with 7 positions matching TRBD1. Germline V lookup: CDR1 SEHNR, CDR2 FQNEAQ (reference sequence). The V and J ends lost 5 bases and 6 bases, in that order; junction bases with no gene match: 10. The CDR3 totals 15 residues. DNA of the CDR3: TGTGCCAGCAGCCCCCGAGGGGGCGCGTTCAATGAGCAGTTCTTC. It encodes CASSPRGGAFNEQFF.

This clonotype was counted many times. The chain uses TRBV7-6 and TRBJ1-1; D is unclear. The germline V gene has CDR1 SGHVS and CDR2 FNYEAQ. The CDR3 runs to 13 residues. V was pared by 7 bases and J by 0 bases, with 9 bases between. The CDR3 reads CASMDRLNTEAFF. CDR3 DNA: TGTGCCAGCATGGACCGTTTGAACACTGAAGCTTTCTTT.

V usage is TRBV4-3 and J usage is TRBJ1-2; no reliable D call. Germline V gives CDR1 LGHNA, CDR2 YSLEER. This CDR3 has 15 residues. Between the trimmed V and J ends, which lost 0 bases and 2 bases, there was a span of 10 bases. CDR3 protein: CASSQDQETNYGYTF. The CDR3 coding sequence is TGCGCCAGCAGCCAAGATCAGGAGACGAACTATGGCTACACCTTC.

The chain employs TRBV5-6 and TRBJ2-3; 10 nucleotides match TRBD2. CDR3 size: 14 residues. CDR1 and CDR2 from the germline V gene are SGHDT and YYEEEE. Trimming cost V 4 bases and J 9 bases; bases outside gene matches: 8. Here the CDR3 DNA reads TGTGCCAGCAGCCCGGGACTAGCGTTATTGACGCAGTATTTT. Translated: CASSPGLALLTQYF.